This TCR beta chain was profiled in a study of immune evolution from preneoplasia to lung adenocarcinoma (dated by TCRdb to 2020 to 2022). About the study as a whole: The study combined immune gene expression, TCR sequencing and multiplex immunofluorescence to profile immune contexture across lung adenocarcinoma precursors and invasive adenocarcinoma. Resected precursor lesions (AAH, AIS, MIA) and invasive adenocarcinomas were compared with paired morphologically normal lung tissue. The sample size depended on which specimens were available, not on a prior power calculation. The immune data were combined with whole exome sequencing and methylation data from the same cohort of nodules. The overall cohort comprised approximately 53 patients with pulmonary nodules who underwent surgical resection. TCR sequencing data came from about 52 patients. It was reported in the study that about a hundred samples were used for TCR sequencing. Class I HLA alleles were inferred from exome data with POLYSOLVER, and allele-specific HLA loss was detected with LOHHLA. Findings and caveats that apply to the study as a whole: Findings were based on association rather than direct causation; larger cohorts with long-term follow-up and longitudinal biopsies were deemed needed. Top T cell clone frequencies were highest in normal lung and appeared to decrease progressively from AAH through AIS, MIA and invasive adenocarcinoma. Because every patient came from Japan and China, how well the results apply to Western populations was uncertain. Normal lung showed the highest clonality, whereas later-stage lesions appeared to have higher T cell density and diversity but lower clonality.

Resection was performed on patients in Japan or China between the mid-2010s and the late 2010s. Two lung cancer pathologists independently confirmed the histologic diagnosis of each case on H&E slides. The AllPrep DNA/RNA FFPE Kit was used to isolate DNA from FFPE tissue. Of note for this clone: There is no known antigen for this receptor. The record has no base qualities; no much larger clone is one base away.

Using the immunoSEQ hsTCRbeta Kit, TCR beta CDR3 regions were sequenced from DNA. As for how the authors treated the data: TCR sequencing data were analysed with the ImmunoSEQ Analyzer. T cell clonality was defined as 1 minus Pielou's evenness, calculated on productive rearrangements. The inverse Simpson index, applied to productive templates, was used to measure T cell diversity. T cell density was TCR beta template counts normalized to usable DNA, estimated by amplifying and sequencing housekeeping genes. Two-sided Kruskal-Wallis tests were used to compare TCR metrics between histologic stages. What TCRdb holds here is the immuneACCESS table cut down to in-frame rearrangements. Part of the clones is not present; checked against another copy, under half of the missing clones reflect an unresolved V gene, and the others are unexplained. Clone size and the V and J calls come from that table; the DNA yielded D and trimming. The sample table holds about 5,700 clones, of which around 80% were seen once. The ten most abundant clones make up roughly 14% of the sample.

This clonotype was sampled from a person aged 70 to 85 with lung adenocarcinoma. Sequenced sample: FFPE adjacent normal lung tissue.

The nucleotide sequence reads as follows: TGTGCCAGCAGTTTCGGTTTCAGTAGCGGGAGGGAGACCCAGTACTTC. It specifies CASSFGFSSGRETQYF. The chain employs TRBV28 and TRBJ2-5; 10 of the junction bases match TRBD2. The CDR3 runs 16 amino acids, cysteine and phenylalanine included. Solely the CDR3 DNA is kept, with 48 bases framed from the first base. The germline V gene provides CDR1 MDHEN and CDR2 SYDVKM. V is trimmed back by 3 bases and J by 5 bases, and the junction contains 9 bases that no gene match accounts for.